This TCR beta chain was identified in a study of blood T cell repertoires in COVID-19 (TCRdb year 2020). With regard to the full study: Samples covering the acute and convalescent phases of COVID-19 were provided by collaborators in the United States, Italy and Spain. The samples were drawn from the first 160 participants of the ongoing ImmuneRACE study and from 1,254 subjects provided by 6 global collaborators. The material from the prospective study consisted of cDNA or gDNA derived from T cells, B-cell-depleted T cells, or PBMCs. A de-identified subject ID, COVID-19 status, age in years and sex were almost always included in the sample metadata. Where available, HLA class I and class II types were taken from metadata supplied by the sample provider and were not determined by assay-based typing. Deeply sampled blood TCRbeta repertoires from subjects exposed to, actively infected with, or recovered from COVID-19 were included in the dataset. A freely available public database, intended as a resource for researchers studying the immune response to SARS-CoV-2, is where the repertoires were released. Study-wide conclusions, independent of this receptor: The quantity of clinical and demographic metadata differed by source and by participant and was supplied without curation.

In regard to this clone: It lacks a known antigen. The sample holds no much larger clone one base away, and base qualities are not on file.

TCRbeta CDR3 regions were amplified from genomic DNA by means of the immunoSEQ Assay, a bias-controlled multiplex PCR. Per the original workflow: The number of nucleated cells in each sample was estimated by amplification of reference gene primers within the assay. To quantify the absolute abundance of each unique TCRbeta CDR3 rearrangement, sequence reads were collapsed and filtered. Productive Simpson clonality was computed per sample as the square root of Simpson's diversity index over productive rearrangements. The clones in this table, taken by TCRdb from immuneACCESS, are in-frame only. Not every clone is retained; where verified, under half of the shortfall comes from an unresolved V gene, and the cause of the rest is unknown. That table furnishes V, J and clone size, whereas the DNA furnished D and trimming. The sample table holds about 140,000 clones, of which approximately 83% were seen once. 3% to 5% of the sample is taken by the ten largest.

At the junction V is shortened by 9 bases and J by 5 bases; bases outside the gene matches: 9. Measured from the cysteine to the phenylalanine, the CDR3 is 13 residues long. Kept here is only the CDR3 DNA, which spans 39 bases and is read in frame from base 1. The collaborating institutions used their own protocols to collect whole blood in K2EDTA tubes. Collaborator samples were shipped for TCRbeta analysis as frozen whole blood, isolated PBMCs, or DNA extracted from either sample type. This TCR derives from a woman in her fifties or sixties with acute or convalescent COVID-19. Input material: peripheral blood. Here the chain combines TRBV12-3 or TRBV12-4 and TRBJ1-1; 7 middle bases align to TRBD1. The CDR3 region reads CARLQGMVTEAFF. The base sequence is TGTGCCAGACTACAGGGGATGGTAACTGAAGCTTTCTTT.